The clone carrying this TCR beta chain was counted once. These data are taken from a study of blood T cells in healthy people across ages. For the second PCR, which ran for 7 to 11 cycles, a sample-barcoded 5' primer and a J-beta primer mix were used. In TCRdb, the 5' RACE reads were re-called with MiXCR into one record per CDR3 protein. The data hold 950,000 to 1,200,000 distinct CDR3 sequences, with about two fifths observed a single time. Germline values: CDR1 SEHNR, CDR2 FQNEAQ (reference sequence). V was clipped by 8 bases and J by 4 bases; unmatched bases: 10. The CDR3 has 15 residues. This sequence joins TRBV7-9 and TRBJ2-1; TRBD2 agrees at 8 bases. This receptor was obtained from a young man in good health. Sequencing was done on a sample of blood. CDR3 DNA sequence: TGTGCCAGCCGGGGGGGAGGCGACCGATACAATGAGCAGTTCTTC. Protein: CASRGGGDRYNEQFF.